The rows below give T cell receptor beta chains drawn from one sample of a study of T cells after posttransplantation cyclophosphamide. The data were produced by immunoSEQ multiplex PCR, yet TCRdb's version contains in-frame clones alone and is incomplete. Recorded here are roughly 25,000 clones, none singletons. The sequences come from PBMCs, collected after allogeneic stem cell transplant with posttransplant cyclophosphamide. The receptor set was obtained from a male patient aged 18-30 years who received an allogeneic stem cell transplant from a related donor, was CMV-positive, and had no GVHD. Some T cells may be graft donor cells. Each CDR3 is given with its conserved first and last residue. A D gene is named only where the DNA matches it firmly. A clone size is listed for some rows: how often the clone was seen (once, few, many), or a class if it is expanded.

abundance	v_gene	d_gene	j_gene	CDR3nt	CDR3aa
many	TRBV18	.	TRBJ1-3	TGTGCCAGCTCACCAGTCGGGGAATCCTCTGGAAACACCATATATTTT	CASSPVGESSGNTIYF
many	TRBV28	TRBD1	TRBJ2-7	TGTGCCAGCAGTTTACGCGGGACAGGGTTTTACGAGCAGTACTTC	CASSLRGTGFYEQYF
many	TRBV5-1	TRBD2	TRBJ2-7	TGCGCCAGCAGCTATATGTCGGGCGGGAGCGAGCAGTACTTC	CASSYMSGGSEQYF
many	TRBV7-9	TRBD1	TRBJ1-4	TGTGCCAGCAGCACGACAGGGTTTATTGAAAAACTGTTTTTT	CASSTTGFIEKLFF
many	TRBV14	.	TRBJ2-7	TGTGCCAGCAGCACCCGGGTTACCTACGAGCAGTACTTC	CASSTRVTYEQYF
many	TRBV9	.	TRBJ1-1	TGTGCCAGCAGTACCTCCGGGGGTATCACTGAAGCTTTCTTT	CASSTSGGITEAFF
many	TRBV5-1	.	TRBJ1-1	TGCGCCAGCAGCATACAGGGTACTGAAGCTTTCTTT	CASSIQGTEAFF
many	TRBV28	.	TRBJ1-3	TGTGCCACCAAGGAGGAGCCTGGAAACACCATATATTTT	CATKEEPGNTIYF
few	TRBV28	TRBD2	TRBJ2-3	TGTGCCAGCCCCCCCCTAGCGGGAGGACCCACAGATACGCAGTATTTT	CASPPLAGGPTDTQYF
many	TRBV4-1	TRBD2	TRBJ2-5	TGCGCCAGCAGCCGCAAGCGGGGGGAACAAGAGACCCAGTACTTC	CASSRKRGEQETQYF
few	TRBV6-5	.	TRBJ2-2	TGTGCCAGCAGTTACTCCGTTCCAGGGGATACCGGGGAGCTGTTTTTT	CASSYSVPGDTGELFF
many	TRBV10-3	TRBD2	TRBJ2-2	TGTGCCATCAAACCTCTAGCGGGAGGGCCTTCCGGGGAGCTGTTTTTT	CAIKPLAGGPSGELFF
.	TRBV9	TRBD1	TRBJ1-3	TGTGCCAGCAGCGTTCAGGGGGCGCATGGAAACACCATATATTTT	CASSVQGAHGNTIYF
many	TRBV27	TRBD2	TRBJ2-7	TGTGCCAGCAGTTTTCGCGGAAATAGACTAGCGGGCGATTGGGAGCAGTACTTC	CASSFRGNRLAGDWEQYF
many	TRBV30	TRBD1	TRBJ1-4	TGTGCCTGGAGTATTGGAAAGGGGGCTGAAAAACTGTTTTTT	CAWSIGKGAEKLFF
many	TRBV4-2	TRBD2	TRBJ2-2	TGTGCCAGCAGCCAAGAGGGGCTGGGACTAGAGAACACCGGGGAGCTGTTTTTT	CASSQEGLGLENTGELFF
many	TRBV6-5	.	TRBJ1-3	TGTGCCAGCAGTTACTCCGGGGTTGCTGGAAACACCATATATTTT	CASSYSGVAGNTIYF
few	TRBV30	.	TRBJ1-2	TGTGCCTGGACGCGTCAGGGAAGACCTGGCTACACCTTC	CAWTRQGRPGYTF
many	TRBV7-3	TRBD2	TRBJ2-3	TGTGCCAGCAGCCCCGCGCTAGCGGGATTTTCAGATACGCAGTATTTT	CASSPALAGFSDTQYF
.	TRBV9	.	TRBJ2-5	TGTGCCAGCAGCGTAGGACAGGTTGTCGAGACCCAGTACTTC	CASSVGQVVETQYF
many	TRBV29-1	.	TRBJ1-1	TGCAGCGTTGAATACGGGGGGACCACTGAAGCTTTCTTT	CSVEYGGTTEAFF
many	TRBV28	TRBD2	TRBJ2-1	TGTGCCAGCAGTTCAGGACTAGTCGATGAGCAGTTCTTC	CASSSGLVDEQFF
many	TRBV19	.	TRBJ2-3	TGTGCCAGTAGGATCTCTAGGGGTTCAGATACGCAGTATTTT	CASRISRGSDTQYF
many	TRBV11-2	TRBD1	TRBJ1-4	TGTGCCAGCAGCTACCCAGGGGGAATGGGGGAAAAACTGTTTTTT	CASSYPGGMGEKLFF
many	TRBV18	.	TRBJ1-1	TGTGCCAGCTCACCGGCCCGGGGTAGCGACACTGAAGCTTTCTTT	CASSPARGSDTEAFF
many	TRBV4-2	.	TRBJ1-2	TGTGCCAGCAGCCAAGGGGGAGGTCTCCCGAGGGACTTCTATGGCTACACCTTC	CASSQGGGLPRDFYGYTF
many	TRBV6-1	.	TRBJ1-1	TGTGCCAGCGGCAGGGTCATGAACACTGAAGCTTTCTTT	CASGRVMNTEAFF
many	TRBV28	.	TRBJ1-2	TGTGCCAGCAGCCCTGCCCCGGGGGGCGGGTCAACTGGTGGCTACACCTTC	CASSPAPGGGSTGGYTF
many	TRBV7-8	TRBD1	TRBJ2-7	TGTGCCAGCAGCTTCAGGACAGGGAACTACGAGCAGTACTTC	CASSFRTGNYEQYF
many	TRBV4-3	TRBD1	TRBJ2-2	TGCGCCAGCAGCCAAGGGGACAGGGTATTAGGGGAGCTGTTTTTT	CASSQGDRVLGELFF
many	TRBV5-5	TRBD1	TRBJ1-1	TGTGCCAGCAGCTGGACAGGGGGGAGCACTGAAGCTTTCTTT	CASSWTGGSTEAFF
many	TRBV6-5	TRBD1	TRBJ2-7	TGTGCCAGCAGTATAACAGGGGAGTCGGCCTACGAGCAGTACTTC	CASSITGESAYEQYF
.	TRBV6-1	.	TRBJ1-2	TGTGTCAGCAGTGCCCCGGGTCCTCACCCGGATGGCTACACCTTC	CVSSAPGPHPDGYTF
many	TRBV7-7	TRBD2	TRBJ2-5	TGTGCCAGCAGCCCGGGACTAGCGGTCCAAGAGACCCAGTACTTC	CASSPGLAVQETQYF
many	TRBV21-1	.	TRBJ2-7	TGTGCCAGCAGCGGATGGGACAGGGCGGACGAGCAGTACTTC	CASSGWDRADEQYF
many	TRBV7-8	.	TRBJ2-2	TGTGCCAGCAGCTTAGCACAGGCCGGCACCGGGGAGCTGTTTTTT	CASSLAQAGTGELFF
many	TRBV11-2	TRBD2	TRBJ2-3	TGTGGCAGCAGCTTAGATGGGCTCCGGGACTACGCAGATACGCAGTATTTT	CGSSLDGLRDYADTQYF
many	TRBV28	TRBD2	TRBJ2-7	TGTGCCAGCAGCCCTAGCGGGAGGAGCTCCTACGAGCAGTACTTC	CASSPSGRSSYEQYF
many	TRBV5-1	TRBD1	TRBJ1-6	TGCGCCAGCAGCAATGGACAGGGAGGCTCCTATAATTCACCCCTCCACTTT	CASSNGQGGSYNSPLHF
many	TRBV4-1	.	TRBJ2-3	TGCGCCAGCAGTCCTGGCCCCCGTCCACCCACAGATACGCAGTATTTT	CASSPGPRPPTDTQYF
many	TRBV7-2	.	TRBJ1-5	TGTGCCAGCAGCCCTGGGACTAATCAGCCCCAGCATTTT	CASSPGTNQPQHF
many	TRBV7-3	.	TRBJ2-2	TGTGCCAGCAGCTTGTACGGGTCTAACACCGGGGAGCTGTTTTTT	CASSLYGSNTGELFF
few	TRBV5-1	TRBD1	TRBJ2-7	TGCGCCAGCAGCTTGGGACAGGGGGCCTACGAGCAGTACTTC	CASSLGQGAYEQYF
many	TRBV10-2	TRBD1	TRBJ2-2	TGCGCCAGCGGGGACAGGGCCCGACTAAAGGGCGGGGAGCTGTTTTTT	CASGDRARLKGGELFF
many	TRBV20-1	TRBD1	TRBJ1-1	TGCAGTGCTCCACAGGGGGGTAAAGCTTTCTTT	CSAPQGGKAFF
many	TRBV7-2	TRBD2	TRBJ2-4	TGTGCCAGCAGCTACCCGGGACTAGCGGGGAACATTCAGTACTTC	CASSYPGLAGNIQYF
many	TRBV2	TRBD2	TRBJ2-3	TGTGCCAGCAGTCAAGGACTAGCGAGCACAGATACGCAGTATTTT	CASSQGLASTDTQYF
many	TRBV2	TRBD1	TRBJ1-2	TGTGCCAGCAGTGAAAGGAGGACAGGCTATGCCTACACCTTC	CASSERRTGYAYTF
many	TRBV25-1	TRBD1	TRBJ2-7	TGTGCCAGCAGTCACGGGACAGGGTCCTACGAGCAGTACTTC	CASSHGTGSYEQYF
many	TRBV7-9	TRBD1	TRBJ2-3	TGTGCCAGCAGCTTAACAGGGGGCGCCGCAGATACGCAGTATTTT	CASSLTGGAADTQYF
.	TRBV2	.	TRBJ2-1	TGTGCCAGCAGTGCCCCACAGGGCCCCTACAATGAGCAGTTCTTC	CASSAPQGPYNEQFF
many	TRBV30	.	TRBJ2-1	TGTGCCTGGAGTGTACGGGGTACAAGCTCCTACAATGAGCAGTTCTTC	CAWSVRGTSSYNEQFF
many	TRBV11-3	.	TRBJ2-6	TGTGCCAGCAGCGAAAGTAGCCCTGGGGCCAACGTCCTGACTTTC	CASSESSPGANVLTF
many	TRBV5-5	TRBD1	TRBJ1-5	TGTGCCAGCAGCCGGACAGGGGGCGCGGTTCAGCCCCAGCATTTT	CASSRTGGAVQPQHF
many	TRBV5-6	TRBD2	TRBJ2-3	TGTGCCAGCAGCGTTAGCGGGGGCAGAGATACGCAGTATTTT	CASSVSGGRDTQYF
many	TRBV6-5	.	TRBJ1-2	TGTGCCAGCAGCTCCGACAGATGGGAGGACTATGGCTACACCTTC	CASSSDRWEDYGYTF